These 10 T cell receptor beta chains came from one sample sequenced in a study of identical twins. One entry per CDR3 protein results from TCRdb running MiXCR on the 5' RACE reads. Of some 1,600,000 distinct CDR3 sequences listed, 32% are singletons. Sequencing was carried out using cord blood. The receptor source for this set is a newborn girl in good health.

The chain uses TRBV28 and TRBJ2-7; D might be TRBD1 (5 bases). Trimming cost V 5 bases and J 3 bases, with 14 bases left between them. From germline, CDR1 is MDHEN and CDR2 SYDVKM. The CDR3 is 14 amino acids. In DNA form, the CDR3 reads TGTGCCAGCAGTGATTCGACAGCTCACTACGAGCAGTACTTC. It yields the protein CASSDSTAHYEQYF.

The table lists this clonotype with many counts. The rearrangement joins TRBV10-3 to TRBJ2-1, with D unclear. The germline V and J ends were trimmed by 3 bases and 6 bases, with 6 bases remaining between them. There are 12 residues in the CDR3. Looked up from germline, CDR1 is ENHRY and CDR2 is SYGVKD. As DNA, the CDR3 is TGTGCCATCAGTGACCCGAGCAATGAGCAGTTCTTC. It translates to CAISDPSNEQFF.

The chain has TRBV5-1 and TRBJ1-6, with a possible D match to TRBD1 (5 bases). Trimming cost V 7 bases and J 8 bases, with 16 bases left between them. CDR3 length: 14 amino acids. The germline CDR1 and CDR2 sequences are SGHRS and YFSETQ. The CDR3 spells CASGAGYADSPLHF. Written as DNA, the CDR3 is TGCGCCAGCGGGGCGGGGTACGCCGATTCACCCCTCCACTTT.

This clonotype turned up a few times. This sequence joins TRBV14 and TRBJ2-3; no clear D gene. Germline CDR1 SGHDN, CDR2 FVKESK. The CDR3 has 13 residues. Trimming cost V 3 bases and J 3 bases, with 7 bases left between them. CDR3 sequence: CASSHESTDTQYF. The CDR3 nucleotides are TGTGCCAGCAGCCATGAATCTACAGATACGCAGTATTTT.

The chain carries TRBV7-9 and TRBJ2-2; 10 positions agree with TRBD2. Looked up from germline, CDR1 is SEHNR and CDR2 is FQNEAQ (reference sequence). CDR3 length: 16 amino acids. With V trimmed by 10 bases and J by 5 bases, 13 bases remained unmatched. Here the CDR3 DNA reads TGTGCCACCAAAGGTGTAGCGGGAGGATTTACCGGGGAGCTGTTTTTT. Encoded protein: CATKGVAGGFTGELFF.

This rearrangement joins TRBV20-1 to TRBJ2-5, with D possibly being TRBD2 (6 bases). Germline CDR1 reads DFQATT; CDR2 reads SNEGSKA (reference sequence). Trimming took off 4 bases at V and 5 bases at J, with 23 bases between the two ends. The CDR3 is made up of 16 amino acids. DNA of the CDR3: TGCAGTGCTACCAGACTAGGTGGATATTCAGGGGAGACCCAGTACTTC. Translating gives CSATRLGGYSGETQYF.

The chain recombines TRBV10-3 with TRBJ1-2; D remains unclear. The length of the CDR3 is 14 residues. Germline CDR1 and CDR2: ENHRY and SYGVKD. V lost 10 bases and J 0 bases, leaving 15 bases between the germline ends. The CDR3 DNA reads TGTGCCAGCAAGAGAACTACAGCTAACTATGGCTACACCTTC. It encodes CASKRTTANYGYTF.

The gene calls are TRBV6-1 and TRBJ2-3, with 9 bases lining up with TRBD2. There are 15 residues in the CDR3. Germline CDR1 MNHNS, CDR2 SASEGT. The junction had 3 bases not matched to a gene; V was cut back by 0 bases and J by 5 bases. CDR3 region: CASSEASSGVDTQYF. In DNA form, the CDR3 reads TGTGCCAGCAGTGAAGCATCTAGCGGGGTAGATACGCAGTATTTT.

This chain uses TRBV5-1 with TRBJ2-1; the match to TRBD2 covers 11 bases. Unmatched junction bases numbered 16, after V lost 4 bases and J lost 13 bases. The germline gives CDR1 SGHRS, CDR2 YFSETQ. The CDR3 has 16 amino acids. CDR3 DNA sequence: TGCGCCAGCAGCAACCCATCCTTAGCGGGGGGGACTACCCAGTTCTTC. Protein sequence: CASSNPSLAGGTTQFF.

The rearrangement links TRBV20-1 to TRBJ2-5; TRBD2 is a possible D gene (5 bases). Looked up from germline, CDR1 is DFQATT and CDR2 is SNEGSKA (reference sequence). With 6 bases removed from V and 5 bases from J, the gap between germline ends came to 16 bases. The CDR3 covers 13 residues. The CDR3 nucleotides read TGCAGTGCACCCCAGCTAGCTGGGGAGACCCAGTACTTC. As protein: CSAPQLAGETQYF.